This T cell receptor (beta chain) derives from a study of T cells in women clearing cervical HPV infection. Comments on this clone: The read terminates 3 residues before the CDR3 end, so the remaining end is supplied by the germline J gene.

Germline V gene sequence: CDR1 SEHNR, CDR2 FQNEAQ (reference sequence). This CDR3 spans 14 amino acids. Assay used: immunoSEQ multiplex PCR; TCRdb lists only in-frame clones, some missing. This sample's table reports 30,000 to 45,000 clones. The chain employs TRBV7-9 and TRBJ1-4; D remains unclear. This sequence originates from a woman aged 18 to 75 with a cervical HPV16 infection that either progressed to CIN3+ or cleared (not recorded which). Material: blood buffy coat. The sequenced part of the CDR3 DNA is TGTGCCAGCAGCATAGAACAGAGGAATTCACCA. It codes for CASSIEQRNSP. The whole CDR3 is CASSIEQRNSPLFF. The entire variable domain, with the rest obtained from reference TRBV7-9 and TRBJ1-4, is as follows: DTGVSQNPRHKITKRGQNVTFRCDPISEHNRLYWYRQTLGQGPEFLTYFQNEAQLEKSRLLSDRFSAERPKGSFSTLEIQRTEQGDSAMYLCASSIEQRNSPLFFGSGTQLSVL.